Each of the 26 T cell receptor beta chains below was sequenced from the same sample in a study of blood T cells in healthy people across ages (dated by TCRdb to 2015 to 2017). Receptor libraries were prepared by 5' RACE. The instrument given in TCRdb is Illumina HiSeq 2500. A second PCR of about 6 to 11 cycles was performed with a sample-barcoded 5' primer and a J-beta primer mix. TCRdb trimmed the raw reads at Q25, called clones with MiXCR and kept productive beta chains. Under each unique CDR3 protein, matching rows form one entry showing the most common genes and DNA. This sample has over a million distinct CDR3 sequences in its table, and around 25% of those were observed once. The ten most abundant clones make up around 0.75% of the sample. These data also featured in a second study, about T cells of mothers and their children.

Sequencing was carried out using blood. These receptors were obtained from a girl under 10 years old in good health.

The chain employs TRBV18 and TRBJ2-5; no reliable D call. Trimming left V 2 bases short and J 5 bases short, with 9 bases between. The V gene's germline CDR1 is KGHSH and CDR2 LQKENI. This CDR3 spans 13 amino acids. The DNA for the CDR3 is TGTGCCAGCTCACCAAATACAGACGAGACCCAGTACTTC. Residues: CASSPNTDETQYF.

The chain employs TRBV7-6 and TRBJ1-1, with D unresolved. CDR1 is SGHVS and CDR2 is FNYEAQ in the germline V gene. The CDR3 is made up of 13 amino acids. V lost 5 bases and J lost 5, with 12 bases in between. CDR3 residues: CASSALERTEAFF. As DNA, the CDR3 is TGTGCCAGCAGCGCCTTAGAAAGGACTGAAGCTTTCTTT.

This clonotype was detected a few times. The CDR3 loop reads CASSPASTETQYF. CDR3 nucleotides: TGCGCCAGCAGCCCGGCTAGCACGGAGACCCAGTACTTC. This chain joins TRBV4-1 and TRBJ2-5, with D possibly TRBD2 on 5 matching bases. In germline, CDR1 is MGHRA, CDR2 YSYEKL. V gave up 4 bases and J gave up 5 bases, with 11 bases separating them. The CDR3 runs to 13 residues.

The CDR3 nucleotides read TGTGCCATCAGGTTAACGGGACACATGAACACTGAAGCTTTCTTT. Amino acid sequence: CAIRLTGHMNTEAFF. The gene calls are TRBV10-3 and TRBJ1-1; D is possibly TRBD1 (6 bases). The CDR3 is 15 residues long. The V end lost 6 bases, the J end lost 0 bases, and 14 bases lay between the germline ends. Germline-derived CDR1 and CDR2 are ENHRY and SYGVKD.

This chain joins TRBV27 and TRBJ2-5, with 7 positions matching TRBD2. The CDR3 sequence is 12 residues long. From germline, CDR1 is MNHEY and CDR2 SMNVEV (reference sequence). Trimming removed 3 bases from V and 10 bases from J; junction bases left unmatched: 5. CDR3 DNA sequence: TGTGCCAGCAGTTTCGTGGGAGGGAGCCAGTACTTC. It specifies CASSFVGGSQYF.

This sequence joins TRBV4-3 and TRBJ1-1; TRBD1 is a possible D gene (5 bases). Trimming shortened V by 0 bases and J by 2 bases, and 10 bases separated the two germline ends. Per germline, CDR1 LGHNA and CDR2 YSLEER. This CDR3 comprises 15 residues. CDR3 sequence: CASSQDKGVNTEAFF. In DNA, the CDR3 is TGCGCCAGCAGCCAAGATAAAGGGGTCAACACTGAAGCTTTCTTT.

This chain uses TRBV7-9 with TRBJ1-2; 10 positions match TRBD1. From germline, CDR1 is SEHNR and CDR2 FQNEAQ (reference sequence). The CDR3 runs to 14 residues. With 4 bases clipped from V and 5 bases from J, the junction kept 4 bases outside the gene matches. This CDR3 is CASSSTGGVYGYTF. The DNA of the CDR3 is TGTGCCAGCAGCTCGACAGGGGGCGTATATGGCTACACCTTC.

This clonotype was detected only a few times. This chain connects TRBV20-1 to TRBJ2-1; TRBD1 is a possible D gene (6 bases). From germline, CDR1 is DFQATT and CDR2 SNEGSKA (reference sequence). Trimming shortened V by 6 bases and J by 3 bases, and 12 bases separated the two germline ends. This CDR3 has 13 amino acids. This CDR3 is CSAEGVLYNEQFF. As DNA, the CDR3 is TGCAGTGCCGAGGGGGTCCTCTACAATGAGCAGTTCTTC.

This clonotype has just a few counts. V usage is TRBV20-1 and J usage is TRBJ2-1; 10 bases fit TRBD2. J was trimmed by 4 bases and V by 1 base; bases with no gene match: 7. The germline gives CDR1 DFQATT, CDR2 SNEGSKA (reference sequence). This CDR3 spans 16 amino acids. DNA for the CDR3: TGCAGTGCTAGAGTTCAGTTAGCGGGGGGTTACAATGAGCAGTTCTTC. Its translation: CSARVQLAGGYNEQFF.

This rearrangement joins TRBV27 to TRBJ1-5; D uncertain. The CDR3 extends over 14 amino acids. V was clipped by 7 bases and J by 7 bases, with 17 bases between them. The germline CDR1 and CDR2 sequences are MNHEY and SMNVEV (reference sequence). CDR3: CASTSGQGSQPQHF. As DNA, the CDR3 is TGTGCCAGCACCTCGGGTCAAGGATCGCAGCCCCAGCATTTT.

The table lists this clonotype with a few counts. The chain combines TRBV7-2 with TRBJ1-2, with a weak D call TRBD1 (6 bases). V was trimmed by 3 bases and J by 6 bases, leaving 23 bases between them. Per germline, CDR1 SGHTA and CDR2 FQGNSA. CDR3 length: 17 amino acids. CDR3 nucleotide sequence: TGTGCCAGCAGCTTTTCGGAAGCCCAGGGGTCGAGGGATGGCTACACCTTC. It encodes CASSFSEAQGSRDGYTF.

The count of this clonotype is one. The chain couples TRBV12-3 or TRBV12-4 to TRBJ2-5, with D possibly being TRBD2 (6 bases). The DNA end favors TRBJ2-1, so the J call may be wrong. The CDR3 is made up of 16 amino acids. Here the CDR3 DNA reads TGTGCCAGCAGTCTCCGGGAGCCCCCGATGAGCAATGAGCAGTTCTTC. Protein product: CASSLREPPMSNEQFF.

Concerning this clonotype itself: Mismatch with germline at one junction end may stem from a read error. The rearrangement joins TRBV3-1 to TRBJ2-6; D ambiguous. This CDR3 is built from 14 residues. The germline CDR1 and CDR2 sequences are LGHDT and YNNKEL (reference sequence). CDR3 sequence: CAGSQEAGANVLTF. The DNA of the CDR3 is TGTGCCGGCAGCCAAGAGGCTGGGGCCAACGTCCTGACTTTC. Full variable domain (rest looked up from reference TRBV3-1 and TRBJ2-6): DTAVSQTPKYLVTQMGNDKSIKCEQNLGHDTMYWYKQDSKKFLKIMFSYNNKELIINETVPNRFSPKSPDKAHLNLHINSLELGDSAVYFCAGSQEAGANVLTFGAGSRLTVL.

V is TRBV7-8 and J is TRBJ2-4; no clear D gene. The V gene's germline CDR1 is SGHVS and CDR2 FQNEAQ. The CDR3 loop spans 13 amino acids. V lost 0 bases and J 9 bases, leaving 9 bases between the germline ends. The CDR3 coding sequence is TGTGCCAGCAGCTTAGCGCTGGACGGCATTCAGTACTTC. Translating it yields CASSLALDGIQYF.

This clonotype was seen many times. The chain couples TRBV4-3 to TRBJ1-1; no clear D gene. The V gene's germline CDR1 is LGHNA and CDR2 YSLEER. The CDR3 totals 15 residues. V lost 0 bases and J lost 5, with 13 bases in between. The CDR3 DNA reads TGCGCCAGCAGCCAAGATCGTGGCACCTATACTGAAGCTTTCTTT. Translation: CASSQDRGTYTEAFF.

The V gene is TRBV3-1, the J gene TRBJ2-1; 8 nucleotides match TRBD1. V lost 5 bases and J lost 3; bases outside the gene matches: 9. The CDR3 runs 16 residues. The germline V gene has CDR1 LGHDT and CDR2 YNNKEL (reference sequence). As DNA, the CDR3 is TGTGCCAGCAGCTTAACACCGGGACAGGTCTACAATGAGCAGTTCTTC. Encoded protein: CASSLTPGQVYNEQFF.

This clonotype was counted between two and nine times. The chain uses TRBV5-1 and TRBJ2-1; TRBD1 aligns across 8 bases. This CDR3 has 15 amino acids. V shed 3 bases, J shed 5 bases, and the junction held 7 bases outside the gene matches. CDR1 is SGHRS and CDR2 is YFSETQ in the germline V gene. The CDR3 region has the DNA TGCGCCAGCAGCTCATACAGGGGGAGAAACAATGAGCAGTTCTTC. It codes for CASSSYRGRNNEQFF.

This clonotype has only one observation. The CDR3 bases are TGCGCCAGCGGGGGGAACCCCACAGATACGCAGTATTTT. Translated: CASGGNPTDTQYF. The chain combines TRBV5-1 with TRBJ2-3; weak D call: TRBD2 (6 bases). The CDR3 totals 13 residues. Trimming left V 7 bases short and J 2 bases short, with 11 bases between. Looked up from germline, CDR1 is SGHRS and CDR2 is YFSETQ.

This clonotype was seen only a few times. The germline gene is not matched at one end of the junction; a read error may be the cause. The CDR3 nucleotides read TGTGCCAGCAGTCACTCCGGGGGATGGGACATTCAGTACTTC. This codes for CASSHSGGWDIQYF. The gene calls are TRBV6-2 or TRBV6-3 and TRBJ2-4, with D possibly matching TRBD2 (6 bases). The V gene's germline CDR1 is MNHEY and CDR2 SVGEGT. The CDR3 is 14 amino acids.

The table lists this clonotype with a few counts. The chain carries TRBV7-6 and TRBJ2-7; D gene unclear. This CDR3 has 13 amino acids. Deletions cut 5 bases from V and 3 bases from J, with 11 bases between. Germline values: CDR1 SGHVS, CDR2 FNYEAQ. CDR3 loop: CASSNEYSYEQYF. CDR3 in DNA: TGTGCCAGCAGCAACGAATACAGCTACGAGCAGTACTTC.

The genes are TRBV12-3 or TRBV12-4 and TRBJ2-2; D unresolved. V lost 6 bases and J lost 6, with 8 bases in between. The CDR3 has 12 residues. The CDR3 here is CASRVGPGELFF. The DNA of the CDR3 is TGTGCCAGCAGGGTAGGACCCGGGGAGCTGTTTTTT.

The chain couples TRBV7-8 to TRBJ2-1; D may be TRBD2 (7 bases). The DNA end favors TRBJ2-5, so the J call may be wrong. The germline V gene encodes CDR1 SGHVS and CDR2 FQNEAQ. This CDR3 spans 16 amino acids. The DNA for the CDR3 is TGTGCCAGCAGCTTAGAGGGGGGGCTAGGTTCAGAGACCCAGTACTTC. Translation: CASSLEGGLGSETQYF.

This clonotype was seen only a few times. This chain links TRBV7-9 with TRBJ1-1; D gene unclear. The CDR3 runs to 15 residues. The germline V gene has CDR1 SEHNR and CDR2 FQNEAQ (reference sequence). V was pared by 5 bases and J by 1 base, with 14 bases between. CDR3 sequence reads: CASSPPTAWNTEAFF. The CDR3 DNA sequence: TGTGCCAGCAGCCCACCAACAGCCTGGAACACTGAAGCTTTCTTT.

This clonotype has a handful of counts. The chain combines TRBV6-2 or TRBV6-3 with TRBJ1-2; D uncertain. Trimming stripped 0 bases from V and 4 bases from J, with 15 bases between. The CDR3 is 16 amino acids. Germline V gene data show CDR1 as MNHEY and CDR2 as SVGEGT. As DNA, the CDR3 is TGTGCCAGCAGTTACTCGGCCGGACGGAGGCCCTATGGCTACACCTTC. This gives the protein CASSYSAGRRPYGYTF.

This clonotype was counted at least ten times. This chain joins TRBV7-3 and TRBJ2-7; D uncertain. Germline values: CDR1 SGHTA, CDR2 FQGTGA. The CDR3 contains 13 residues. V was pared by 4 bases and J by 3 bases, with 10 bases between. The CDR3 DNA is TGTGCCAGCAGCTCCCTCCTGGGCTACGAGCAGTACTTC. This sequence encodes CASSSLLGYEQYF.

This clonotype was recorded a few times. The V call is TRBV28, the J call TRBJ2-7; D remains ambiguous. The CDR3 has 14 residues. V was shortened by 6 bases and J by 2 bases, with 14 bases between the two germline ends. The germline V gene has CDR1 MDHEN and CDR2 SYDVKM. CDR3 amino acids: CASRGVQTTYEQYF. The CDR3 nucleotides read TGTGCCAGCAGGGGCGTACAGACCACCTACGAGCAGTACTTC.